This is a list of T cell receptor beta chains from one sample in a study of T cells after yellow fever vaccination. TCRdb re-derived calls from the 5' RACE reads in MiXCR, one entry per CDR3 protein. This table has under 600,000 distinct CDR3 sequences, 20% to 25% appearing once. The sequencing here drew on PBMCs, taken roughly 20 days after the first yellow fever vaccination. The receptor source for this set is a young man who received the YFV17D yellow fever vaccine. Each CDR3 is given with its conserved first and last residue.

CDR3 protein: CASSLLPRQGPYNEQFF
V gene: TRBV6-5
J gene: TRBJ2-1

CDR3 protein: CASSDSNGGNEQFF
V gene: TRBV6-4
J gene: TRBJ2-1

CDR3 protein: CASSSSRTGGAKNIQYF
V gene: TRBV7-8
J gene: TRBJ2-4

CDR3 protein: CSARGNRDTGELFF
V gene: TRBV20-1
J gene: TRBJ2-2

CDR3 protein: CSARTTGLAGTEAFF
V gene: TRBV20-1
J gene: TRBJ1-1

CDR3 protein: CASSLSQERGYTF
V gene: TRBV5-1
J gene: TRBJ1-2

CDR3 protein: CSAPMTGALDIQYF
V gene: TRBV20-1
J gene: TRBJ2-4

CDR3 protein: CASSLGLPTPQPQHF
V gene: TRBV7-6
J gene: TRBJ1-5

CDR3 protein: CASSLENRQQQFF
V gene: TRBV7-2
J gene: TRBJ2-1

CDR3 protein: CASSFPGTGYEQYF
V gene: TRBV7-8
J gene: TRBJ2-7

CDR3 protein: CASSVVGNSYNEQFF
V gene: TRBV9
J gene: TRBJ2-1

CDR3 protein: CASSGTLVYSPLHF
V gene: TRBV9
J gene: TRBJ1-6

CDR3 protein: CASSPYTNYGYTF
V gene: TRBV5-6
J gene: TRBJ1-2

CDR3 protein: CATSRLTPGTQGTDTQYF
V gene: TRBV15
J gene: TRBJ2-3

CDR3 protein: CSSDRDIQYF
V gene: TRBV20-1
J gene: TRBJ2-4

CDR3 protein: CSARGIGQGYGYTF
V gene: TRBV20-1
J gene: TRBJ1-2

CDR3 protein: CASSLLGGVGTEAFF
V gene: TRBV11-2
J gene: TRBJ1-1

CDR3 protein: CASSPIRLNTGELFF
V gene: TRBV18
J gene: TRBJ2-2

CDR3 protein: CASSSTGGHQPQHF
V gene: TRBV7-9
J gene: TRBJ1-5

CDR3 protein: CASSYGRGLSPLHF
V gene: TRBV6-5
J gene: TRBJ1-6

CDR3 protein: CASSQDLPPRDIQYF
V gene: TRBV4-3
J gene: TRBJ2-4

CDR3 protein: CASSAGASTEAFF
V gene: TRBV7-3
J gene: TRBJ1-1

CDR3 protein: CASSLASGHEQYF
V gene: TRBV5-1
J gene: TRBJ2-7

CDR3 protein: CASSILQGAAQPQHF
V gene: TRBV19
J gene: TRBJ1-5

CDR3 protein: CASSSQGGTDTQYF
V gene: TRBV5-1
J gene: TRBJ2-3

CDR3 protein: CASSLSSRADGYTF
V gene: TRBV5-1
J gene: TRBJ1-2

CDR3 protein: CASSLTYRVLSGTDTQYF
V gene: TRBV5-6
J gene: TRBJ2-3

CDR3 protein: CASSNYREGMNTEAFF
V gene: TRBV12-3/TRBV12-4
J gene: TRBJ1-1

CDR3 protein: CSARDRRHGSYNEQFF
V gene: TRBV20-1
J gene: TRBJ2-1

CDR3 protein: CASRGLAGTDTQYF
V gene: TRBV5-1
J gene: TRBJ2-3

CDR3 protein: CASRREGRGNTEAFF
V gene: TRBV7-9
J gene: TRBJ1-1

CDR3 protein: CASSLLGSREYGYTF
V gene: TRBV27
J gene: TRBJ1-2